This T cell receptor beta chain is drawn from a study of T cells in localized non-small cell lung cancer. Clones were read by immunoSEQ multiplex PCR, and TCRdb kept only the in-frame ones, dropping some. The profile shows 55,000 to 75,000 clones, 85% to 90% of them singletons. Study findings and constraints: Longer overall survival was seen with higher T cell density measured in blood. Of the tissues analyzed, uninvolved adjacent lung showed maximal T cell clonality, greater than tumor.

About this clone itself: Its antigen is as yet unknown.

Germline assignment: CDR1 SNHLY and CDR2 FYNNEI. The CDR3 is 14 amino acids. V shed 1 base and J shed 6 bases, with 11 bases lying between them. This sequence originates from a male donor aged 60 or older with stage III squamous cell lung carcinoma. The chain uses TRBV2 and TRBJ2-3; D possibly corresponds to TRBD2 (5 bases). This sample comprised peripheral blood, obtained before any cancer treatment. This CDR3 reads CASSEVGLADTQYF. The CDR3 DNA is TGTGCCAGCAGTGAAGTTGGGCTAGCTGATACGCAGTATTTT.